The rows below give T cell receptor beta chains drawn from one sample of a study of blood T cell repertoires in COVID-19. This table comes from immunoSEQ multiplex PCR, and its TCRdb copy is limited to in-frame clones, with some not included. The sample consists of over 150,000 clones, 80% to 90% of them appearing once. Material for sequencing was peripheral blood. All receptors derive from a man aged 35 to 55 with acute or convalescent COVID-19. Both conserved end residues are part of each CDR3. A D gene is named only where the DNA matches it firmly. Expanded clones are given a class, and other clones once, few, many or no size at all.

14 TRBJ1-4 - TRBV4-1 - CASSQGRSNEKLFF TGCGCCAGCAGCCAGGGCAGAAGTAATGAAAAACTGTTTTTT
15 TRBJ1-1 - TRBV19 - CASSIDRGMNTEAFF TGTGCCAGTAGTATAGATCGGGGAATGAACACTGAAGCTTTCTTT
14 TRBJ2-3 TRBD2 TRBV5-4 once CASRRDYSTDTQYF TGTGCCAGCAGAAGGGACTATAGCACAGATACGCAGTATTTT
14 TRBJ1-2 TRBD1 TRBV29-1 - CSVEKFGTGDGYTF TGCAGCGTTGAAAAATTCGGGACAGGGGATGGCTACACCTTC
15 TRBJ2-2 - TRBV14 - CASSQVLTAAGELFF TGTGCCAGCAGCCAAGTCCTTACCGCGGCCGGGGAGCTGTTTTTT
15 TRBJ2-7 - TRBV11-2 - CASSLTSEASYEQYF TGTGCCAGCAGCTTAACCTCGGAGGCTAGCTACGAGCAGTACTTC
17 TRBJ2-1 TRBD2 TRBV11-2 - CASSLDSGGLGYNEQFF TGTGCCAGCAGCTTAGATAGCGGGGGCCTCGGCTACAATGAGCAGTTCTTC
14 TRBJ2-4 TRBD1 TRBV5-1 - CASSGTANKNIQYF TGCGCCAGCAGCGGGACAGCGAATAAAAACATTCAGTACTTC
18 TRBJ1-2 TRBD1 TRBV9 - CASSPHPGTGGISYGYTF TGTGCCAGCAGCCCACACCCTGGGACAGGGGGTATCTCCTATGGCTACACCTTC
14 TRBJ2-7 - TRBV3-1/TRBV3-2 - CASSQGRSKYEQYF TGTGCCAGCAGCCAGGGGCGCAGTAAATACGAGCAGTACTTC
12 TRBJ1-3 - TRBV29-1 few CSVEVRGNTIYF TGCAGCGTTGAAGTTCGGGGAAACACCATATATTTT
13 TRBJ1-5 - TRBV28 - CASSPPTDQPQHF TGTGCCAGCAGCCCACCCACAGATCAGCCCCAGCATTTT
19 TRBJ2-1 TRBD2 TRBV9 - CASSPGLAGASSSYNEQFF TGTGCCAGCAGCCCAGGACTAGCGGGGGCCTCGAGCTCCTACAATGAGCAGTTCTTC
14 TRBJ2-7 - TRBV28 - CASSYRVGAYEQYF TGTGCCAGCAGTTACAGGGTAGGGGCCTACGAGCAGTACTTC
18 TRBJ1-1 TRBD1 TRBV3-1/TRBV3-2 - CASSRPGTGIAGDTEAFF TGTGCCAGCAGCCGACCCGGGACAGGGATTGCTGGGGACACTGAAGCTTTCTTT
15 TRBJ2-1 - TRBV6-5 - CASSYRSIRYNEQFF TGTGCCAGCAGTTACCGAAGCATCCGGTACAATGAGCAGTTCTTC
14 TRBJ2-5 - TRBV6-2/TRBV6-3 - CASSYQGSQETQYF TGTGCCAGCAGTTACCAGGGCAGCCAAGAGACCCAGTACTTC
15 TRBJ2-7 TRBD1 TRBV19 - CASSARDRISYEQYF TGTGCCAGTAGTGCCCGGGACAGGATTTCCTACGAGCAGTACTTC
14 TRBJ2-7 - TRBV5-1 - CASSYGGAPNEQYF TGCGCCAGCAGCTATGGGGGGGCCCCTAACGAGCAGTACTTC
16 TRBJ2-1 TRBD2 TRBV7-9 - CASSLPSGGRDNEQFF TGTGCCAGCAGCTTGCCTAGCGGGGGGCGGGACAATGAGCAGTTCTTC
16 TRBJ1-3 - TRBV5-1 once CASSLEGQSSGNTIYF TGCGCCAGCAGCTTGGAAGGACAGAGCTCTGGAAACACCATATATTTT
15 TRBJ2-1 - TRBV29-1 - CSVEGGISSYNEQFF TGCAGCGTTGAAGGCGGGATCAGCTCCTACAATGAGCAGTTCTTC
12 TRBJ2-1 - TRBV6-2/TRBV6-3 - CASSLTGLEQFF TGTGCCAGCAGTTTGACAGGTCTGGAGCAGTTCTTC
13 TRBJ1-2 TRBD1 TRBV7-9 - CASSFPGTGGYTF TGTGCCAGCAGCTTCCCAGGGACAGGGGGCTACACCTTC
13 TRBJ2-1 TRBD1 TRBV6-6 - CASSPQGIGEQFF TGTGCCAGCAGTCCACAGGGGATAGGGGAGCAGTTCTTC
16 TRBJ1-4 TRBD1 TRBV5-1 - CASSLYANRGNEKLFF TGCGCCAGCAGCTTGTATGCGAACAGGGGTAATGAAAAACTGTTTTTT
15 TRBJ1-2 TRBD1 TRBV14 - CASSSRQGATYGYTF TGTGCCAGCAGCTCCAGACAGGGGGCCACGTATGGCTACACCTTC
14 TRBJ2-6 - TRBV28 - CASSFRSGANVLTF TGTGCCAGCAGTTTTAGGAGTGGGGCCAACGTCCTGACTTTC
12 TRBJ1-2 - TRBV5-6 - CASSLDRDGYTF TGTGCCAGCAGCTTGGACAGGGATGGCTACACCTTC
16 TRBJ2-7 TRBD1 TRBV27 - CASSFLGTGGTYEQYF TGTGCCAGCAGTTTCTTAGGGACAGGGGGCACCTACGAGCAGTACTTC
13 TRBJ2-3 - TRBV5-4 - CASSLPPVDTQYF TGTGCCAGCAGCTTGCCCCCGGTGGATACGCAGTATTTT
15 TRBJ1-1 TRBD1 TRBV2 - CASNGQGASNTEAFF TGTGCCAGCAACGGACAGGGGGCCTCGAACACTGAAGCTTTCTTT
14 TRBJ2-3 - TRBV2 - CASPVGLLADTQYF TGTGCCAGCCCGGTCGGACTACTCGCAGATACGCAGTATTTT
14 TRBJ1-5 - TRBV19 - CASSIKGGNQPQHF TGTGCCAGTAGTATTAAGGGAGGCAATCAGCCCCAGCATTTT
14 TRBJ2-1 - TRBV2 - CASSDVDQGGEQFF TGTGCCAGCAGTGATGTAGACCAGGGAGGCGAGCAGTTCTTC